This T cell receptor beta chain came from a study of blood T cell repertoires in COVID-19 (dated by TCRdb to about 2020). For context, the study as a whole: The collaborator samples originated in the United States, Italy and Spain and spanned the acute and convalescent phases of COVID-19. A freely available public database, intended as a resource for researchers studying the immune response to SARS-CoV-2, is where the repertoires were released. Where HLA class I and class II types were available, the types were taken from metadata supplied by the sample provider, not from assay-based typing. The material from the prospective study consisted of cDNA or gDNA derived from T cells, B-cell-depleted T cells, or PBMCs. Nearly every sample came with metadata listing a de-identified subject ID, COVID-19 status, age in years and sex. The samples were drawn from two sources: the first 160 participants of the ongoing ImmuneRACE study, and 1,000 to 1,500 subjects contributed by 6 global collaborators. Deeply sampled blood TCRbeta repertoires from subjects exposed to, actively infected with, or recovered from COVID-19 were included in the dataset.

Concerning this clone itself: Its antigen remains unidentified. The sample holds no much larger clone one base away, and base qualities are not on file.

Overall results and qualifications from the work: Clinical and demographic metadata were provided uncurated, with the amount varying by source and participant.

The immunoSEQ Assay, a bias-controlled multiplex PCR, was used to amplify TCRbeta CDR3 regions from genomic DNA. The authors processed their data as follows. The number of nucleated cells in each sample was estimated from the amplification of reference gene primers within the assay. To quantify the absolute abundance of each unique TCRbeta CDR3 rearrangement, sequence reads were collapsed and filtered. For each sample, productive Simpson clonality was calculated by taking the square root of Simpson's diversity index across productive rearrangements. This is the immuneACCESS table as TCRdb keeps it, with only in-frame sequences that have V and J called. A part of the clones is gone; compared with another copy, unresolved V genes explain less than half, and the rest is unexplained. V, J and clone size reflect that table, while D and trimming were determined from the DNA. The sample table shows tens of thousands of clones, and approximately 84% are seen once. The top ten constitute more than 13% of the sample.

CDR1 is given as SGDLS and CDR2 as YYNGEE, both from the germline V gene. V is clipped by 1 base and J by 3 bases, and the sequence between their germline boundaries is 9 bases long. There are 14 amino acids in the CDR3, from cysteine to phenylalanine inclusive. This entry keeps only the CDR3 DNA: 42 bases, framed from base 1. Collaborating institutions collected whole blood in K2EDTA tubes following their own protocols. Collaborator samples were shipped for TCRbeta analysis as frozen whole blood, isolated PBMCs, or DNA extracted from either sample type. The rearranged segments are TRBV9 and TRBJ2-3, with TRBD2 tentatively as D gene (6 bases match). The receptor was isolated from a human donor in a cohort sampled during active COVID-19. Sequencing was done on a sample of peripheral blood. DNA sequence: TGTGCCAGCAGCGTACTAGCGTCTACAGATACGCAGTATTTT. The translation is CASSVLASTDTQYF.